This T cell receptor beta chain was observed in a study of beta chain features in type 1 diabetes (dated by TCRdb to the late 2010s). The study in broad terms: No differences in mean age, gender distribution, total cell number or subset yield were found between patients and healthy donors. Across all samples, approximately 100 million sorted cells were examined, and cell number per subset correlated strongly with RNA yield. In the study, TCRB repertoires of sorted circulating CD4+ T cell subsets from recently diagnosed type 1 diabetes patients were compared with those of matched healthy donors. Regulatory and stem cell-like memory subsets were isolated from only 8 patients and roughly eight healthy donors, whereas naive and central memory subsets came from all 30 or so donors. What the work shows at the level of the full study, not this receptor alone: HLA sub-analyses involved small numbers of individuals, so any influence of HLA type on TCRB rearrangement remained unresolved. At VDJ recombination sites, patients with type 1 diabetes made fewer insertions and deleted more nucleotides, a pattern implying thymic rearrangement abnormalities. Because cDNA was sequenced instead of genomic DNA, highly expressing activated cells could be over-represented, though the groups showed no difference in activation or CD3 levels. Shorter templates might have been favored by PCR, but patient and control samples were amplified and corrected together, so both groups would have been affected equally by any skew. In all four CD4+ subsets, TCRB CDR3 length was moderately but significantly shorter in type 1 diabetes patients. Naive, central memory and regulatory TCRB repertoires appeared to be more similar among patients than among healthy donors.

In the germline V gene, CDR1 corresponds to LGHNA and CDR2 to YNFKEQ. The CDR3 contains 17 residues, cysteine and phenylalanine counted. The entry retains the CDR3 DNA only, 51 bases that are in frame from base 1. The entire amount of isolated RNA was reverse transcribed using the High Capacity cDNA Reverse Transcription Kit, so the sequenced TCRB transcripts were expressed ones. Deep immunoSEQ sequencing was performed on naive, central memory and regulatory T cell samples, with an average of about 3.6 million total reads per sample. After sorted cells were lysed in RLT buffer, RNA was extracted with DNase-treated RNeasy Micro or Mini kits, with the choice depending on cell number. To prevent cross-contamination, each cell subset was processed individually, whereas patient and healthy donor samples were processed jointly. The immunoSEQ multiplex PCR was used to amplify TCRB sequences from cDNA, yielding 87-bp fragments that span the CDR3 region. Sequencing of the amplicons was performed on the Illumina HiSeq platform. From the authors' description of their analysis: Synthetic template baselines were used to correct PCR bias computationally, reads within Hamming distance 2 were collapsed, and singletons that could not be merged were discarded. Reads were aligned against IMGT so that V, D and J genes, CDR3 length and insertions or deletions at six rearrangement sites could be assigned. Clonotype counts were normalized to sorted cell number within each subset before computing true diversity and Gini coefficients with the tcR R package. The overlap coefficient, calculated on TCRB nucleotide sequences, was used to quantify repertoire sharing. As a proxy for the pre-selection repertoire, out-of-frame TCRB sequences from naive cells were analyzed. TCRdb retrieved this table from immuneACCESS and kept in-frame rearrangements only. Not all clones are present; in checked studies, unresolved V genes account for under half, and no reason is known for the remainder. That table is the source of V, J and clone size, and D and trimming were worked out from the DNA. The sample includes roughly 240,000 clones, with roughly 13% observed a single time. The ten largest clones add up to around 0.026% of the sample.

This clone was seen only a few times. Which antigen it targets is not known. Per-base qualities were not stored, and no clone one base away is much larger. Each donor gave one peripheral blood draw, averaging approximately 0.11 L, which was collected into heparinised tubes. A BD FACSAria II and a panel including CD45RO, CCR7, CD25, CD127, CD95 and CD27 were used to sort naive, central memory, regulatory and stem cell-like memory CD4+ T cells. Purity was above 98% for every sorted population. PBMCs were isolated right away by Lymphoprep density gradient centrifugation and were stained directly, without culture. Samples were stained and sorted in pairs, with one healthy donor and one patient per experiment, so that batch effects were minimized.

The sample consisted of naive CD4+ T cells from blood. Per the publication, the cell subset or site label means: true naive CD4+ T cells. This clonotype originated in a woman between 40 and 55 years old in good health. The rearrangement joined TRBV4-2 to TRBJ2-5, and 11 junctional nucleotides match TRBD2. The closer fit of TRBJ2-7 to the DNA end suggests the J call may be wrong. This receptor has the CDR3 CASSQATSGGFSYEQYF. At the DNA level, the sequence is TGTGCCAGCAGCCAAGCCACTAGCGGGGGATTCTCCTACGAGCAGTACTTC.